This T cell receptor (beta chain) was sequenced in a study of blood T cell repertoires in COVID-19. Only in-frame clones appear in the TCRdb table, and some are missing; sequencing was by immunoSEQ multiplex PCR. Of some 200,000 clones listed, around 81% are singletons. The sequenced sample consisted of peripheral blood. The clonotype comes from a woman between 55 and 75 years old with acute or convalescent COVID-19.

The CDR3 reads CASSSADRGNYEQYF. CDR3 coding DNA: TGTGCCAGCAGTTCGGCCGACAGGGGGAACTACGAGCAGTACTTC. This rearrangement joins TRBV27 to TRBJ2-7; TRBD1 aligns across 9 bases. This CDR3 has 15 residues. From germline, CDR1 is MNHEY and CDR2 SMNVEV (reference sequence). V shed 4 bases, J shed 3 bases, and the junction held 7 bases outside the gene matches.